This paragraph reports one T cell receptor beta chain. What it binds is unknown. Second-dose schedules of about 4 or about 12 weeks were combined. The data originate from a study of T cell responses to AZD1222 COVID-19 vaccine. Libraries were prepared by immunoSEQ multiplex PCR; TCRdb keeps only in-frame clonotypes and omits some of them. The repertoire has roughly 65,000 clones, roughly 83% of them found once; the top ten carry around a quarter. The V gene's germline CDR1 is SGHRS and CDR2 YFSETQ. The CDR3 sequence is 14 residues long. The V gene lost 3 bases and the J gene lost 5 bases, with 14 bases spanning the gap. Points from the study as a whole: With dominance at 160-218 and 743-854, vaccine-associated CD4 TCRs spanned spike. A mostly white British donor set with more females was recruited, and clonal diversity was possibly underestimated.

The sequencing used peripheral blood, collected 28 days after the second AZD1222 dose. The receptor was isolated from an adult who received the AZD1222 COVID-19 vaccine. The chain combines TRBV5-1 with TRBJ1-2; D remains ambiguous. The CDR3 loop reads CASSSGRHQYGYTF. In nucleotides, the CDR3 is TGCGCCAGCAGCTCTGGGCGCCACCAATATGGCTACACCTTC.